The 22 T cell receptor beta chains listed next were all sequenced from one sample in a study of blood T cell repertoires in COVID-19. Libraries were prepared by immunoSEQ multiplex PCR; TCRdb keeps only in-frame clonotypes and omits some of them. Of approximately 230,000 clones in the sample, around 82% were seen once. Sample: peripheral blood. The receptors stem from an elderly man with acute or convalescent COVID-19.

This chain uses TRBV28 with TRBJ2-3, with 11 bases fitting TRBD2. The V gene end was trimmed by 6 bases and the J gene end by 3 bases; junction bases not matched to a gene: 8. The CDR3 is made up of 16 amino acids. The germline V gene has CDR1 MDHEN and CDR2 SYDVKM. The CDR3 is CASSYSGRASTDTQYF. CDR3 sequence (DNA): TGTGCCAGCAGCTATAGCGGGAGGGCCAGTACAGATACGCAGTATTTT. Using reference TRBV28 and TRBJ2-3 for the parts outside the CDR3, the full variable domain is DVKVTQSSRYLVKRTGEKVFLECVQDMDHENMFWYRQDPGLGLRLIYFSYDVKMKEKGDIPEGYSVSREKKERFSLILESASTNQTSMYLCASSYSGRASTDTQYFGPGTRLTVL.

The chain uses TRBV2 and TRBJ1-1; 8 nucleotides match TRBD1. The V segment lost 11 bases and the J segment 0 bases; nucleotides outside the gene matches: 5. The CDR3 length is 13 residues. Germline V lookup: CDR1 SNHLY, CDR2 FYNNEI. This CDR3 reads CAGRTGMNTEAFF. The CDR3 nucleotides read TGTGCCGGCCGGACAGGGATGAACACTGAAGCTTTCTTT.

J is TRBJ1-1 and V is TRBV2; a possible D gene is TRBD1 (6 bases). Trimming cost V 3 bases and J 5 bases, with 10 bases left between them. Germline V gene lookup returns CDR1 SNHLY and CDR2 FYNNEI. The CDR3 consists of 13 residues. Written as DNA, the CDR3 is TGTGCCAGCAGTGAGGGGGCGAGGACTGAAGCTTTCTTT. Amino acids: CASSEGARTEAFF.

The gene calls are TRBV9 and TRBJ2-7; a weak D match, TRBD2 (6 bases). Germline V gene lookup returns CDR1 SGDLS and CDR2 YYNGEE. The CDR3 consists of 16 residues. V was cut by 0 bases and J by 2 bases, with 15 bases left in between. The CDR3 DNA sequence: TGTGCCAGCAGCGTAGCTGTTGGGGGGAATCCCTACGAGCAGTACTTC. Its translation: CASSVAVGGNPYEQYF.

V and J are TRBV5-1 and TRBJ2-7; a possible D gene is TRBD1 (6 bases). This CDR3 has 14 amino acids. CDR1 and CDR2 from the germline V gene are SGHRS and YFSETQ. Trimming pared 4 bases from V and 0 bases from J, leaving 11 bases between. This chain's CDR3 is CASSRDTSSYEQYF. CDR3 sequence (DNA): TGCGCCAGCAGCAGGGACACTAGCTCCTACGAGCAGTACTTC.

The rearrangement uses TRBV6-1 and TRBJ2-3, with 7 bases aligning to TRBD1. Germline V CDR1 and CDR2: MNHNS, SASEGT. This CDR3 has 18 amino acids. V lost 3 bases to trimming and J lost 5 bases; unmatched junction nucleotides: 17. CDR3 DNA: TGTGCCAGCAGTGAGACAGGGTGGCGACTGGCTGGTGGAGATACGCAGTATTTT. It codes for CASSETGWRLAGGDTQYF.

V is TRBV30 and J is TRBJ2-5; 12 positions agree with TRBD2. This CDR3 contains 16 residues. Trimming cost V 2 bases and J 2 bases; bases outside gene matches: 6. Germline CDR1 reads GTSNPN; CDR2 reads SVGIG (reference sequence). The CDR3 spells CAWSNPLAGGQETQYF. CDR3 coding DNA: TGTGCCTGGAGTAACCCCCTAGCGGGGGGGCAAGAGACCCAGTACTTC.

V is TRBV29-1 and J is TRBJ1-1; D is unclear. Trimming removed 3 bases from V and 1 base from J, with 9 bases in between. The germline gives CDR1 SQVTM, CDR2 ANQGSEA. The CDR3 sequence is 13 residues long. The CDR3 coding sequence is TGCAGCGTTGATAACGCAGGGAACACTGAAGCTTTCTTT. Translating gives CSVDNAGNTEAFF.

The rearrangement joins TRBV18 to TRBJ1-2; D is uncertain. The CDR3 is made up of 12 amino acids. Trimming took off 3 bases at V and 9 bases at J, with 11 bases between the two ends. Germline loops: CDR1 KGHSH, CDR2 LQKENI. Here the CDR3 reads CASSPPAGSYTF. CDR3 bases: TGTGCCAGCTCACCCCCCGCGGGGAGCTACACCTTC.

The V and J genes are TRBV28 and TRBJ1-5, with 8 positions matching TRBD1. The CDR3 has 13 amino acids. Germline V gives CDR1 MDHEN, CDR2 SYDVKM. With 8 bases clipped from V and 4 bases from J, the junction kept 4 bases outside the gene matches. This chain's CDR3 is CASATGGNQPQHF. For the CDR3, the DNA is TGTGCCAGCGCCACAGGGGGGAATCAGCCCCAGCATTTT.

CDR3 sequence (DNA): TGTGCCAGCTCACCGCCGGGGTTATTGGATGAGCAGTTCTTC. Translating it yields CASSPPGLLDEQFF. The genes are TRBV18 and TRBJ2-1, with TRBD2 as a possible D gene (5 bases). Trimming stripped 3 bases from V and 8 bases from J, with 14 bases between. The CDR3 is made up of 14 amino acids. CDR1 is KGHSH and CDR2 is LQKENI in the germline V gene.

V and J are TRBV5-1 and TRBJ1-1; 11 bases map to TRBD1. Germline loops: CDR1 SGHRS, CDR2 YFSETQ. Germline trimming cut 4 bases from V and 2 bases from J; bases unmatched to any gene: 7. The CDR3 spans 16 residues. CDR3 nucleotide sequence: TGCGCCAGCAGCCCGGGGGACAGGGGGATAAACACTGAAGCTTTCTTT. Protein sequence: CASSPGDRGINTEAFF.

V is TRBV7-3 and J is TRBJ2-5, with 7 bases identical to TRBD1. V lost 1 base and J lost 5; bases outside the gene matches: 10. The V gene's germline CDR1 is SGHTA and CDR2 FQGTGA. The CDR3 sequence is 16 residues long. The CDR3 region has the DNA TGTGCCAGCAGCTTAAACCGGGACAGTGCTGAGGAGACCCAGTACTTC. This translates into CASSLNRDSAEETQYF.

This chain links TRBV14 with TRBJ2-1; the D is unclear. Germline V gene sequence: CDR1 SGHDN, CDR2 FVKESK. The CDR3 is 13 amino acids. V dropped 4 bases and J dropped 7 bases, with 11 bases sitting between them. The CDR3 sequence: CASSRRATNEQFF. CDR3 nucleotides: TGTGCCAGCAGCCGTCGAGCGACTAATGAGCAGTTCTTC.

The J gene is TRBJ2-3, the V gene TRBV9; possible D gene TRBD2, 6 bases. Germline values: CDR1 SGDLS, CDR2 YYNGEE. V lost 0 bases and J lost 7, with 15 bases in between. The CDR3 sequence is 15 residues long. CDR3 residues: CASSVDGGISNTQYF. The CDR3 DNA reads as TGTGCCAGCAGCGTAGACGGCGGGATATCAAATACGCAGTATTTT.

The rearrangement links TRBV7-9 to TRBJ1-4; D remains ambiguous. Germline V gene lookup returns CDR1 SEHNR and CDR2 FQNEAQ (reference sequence). Trimming pared 5 bases from V and 3 bases from J, leaving 10 bases between. This CDR3 is 14 amino acids long. The DNA for the CDR3 is TGTGCCAGCAGCCCCGGGTTGGCTAATGAAAAACTGTTTTTT. This sequence encodes CASSPGLANEKLFF.

The rearrangement uses TRBV18 and TRBJ2-3; D is possibly TRBD1 (7 bases). The germline V and J ends were trimmed by 4 bases and 4 bases, with 15 bases remaining between them. Per germline, CDR1 KGHSH and CDR2 LQKENI. The CDR3 has 15 residues. This CDR3 reads CASSRQGGWPDTQYF. The CDR3 DNA is TGTGCCAGCTCACGACAGGGAGGTTGGCCAGATACGCAGTATTTT. The variable domain in full, with the rest retrieved from reference TRBV18 and TRBJ2-3, is NAGVMQNPRHLVRRRGQEARLRCSPMKGHSHVYWYRQLPEEGLKFMVYLQKENIIDESGMPKERFSAEFPKEGPSILRIQQVVRGDSAAYFCASSRQGGWPDTQYFGPGTRLTVL.

The chain uses TRBV30 and TRBJ1-6; D is unresolved. V lost 5 bases and J 3 bases, leaving 11 bases between the germline ends. Germline V gene sequence: CDR1 GTSNPN, CDR2 SVGIG (reference sequence). This CDR3 contains 14 residues. CDR3 sequence reads: CAWRGGSYNSPLHF. The CDR3 DNA is TGTGCCTGGCGAGGAGGGAGCTATAATTCACCCCTCCACTTT.

The gene calls are TRBV6-5 and TRBJ1-1, with D possibly matching TRBD1 (6 bases). V was pared by 8 bases and J by 2 bases, with 12 bases between. The CDR3 loop spans 13 amino acids. From germline, CDR1 is MNHEY and CDR2 SVGAGI. The CDR3 region has the DNA TGTGCCAGCGGGCAGGGGTTCAACACTGAAGCTTTCTTT. It codes for CASGQGFNTEAFF.

This chain links TRBV29-1 with TRBJ2-3; 10 bases are a match to TRBD2. The germline gives CDR1 SQVTM, CDR2 ANQGSEA. Trimming at V came to 6 bases and at J to 2 bases, leaving 5 bases not matched to a gene. This CDR3 has 14 residues. The CDR3 loop is CSVWTSGYTDTQYF. The DNA for the CDR3 is TGCAGCGTGTGGACTAGCGGATACACAGATACGCAGTATTTT.

The chain couples TRBV28 to TRBJ2-2; 9 positions agree with TRBD2. Germline CDR1 MDHEN, CDR2 SYDVKM. The CDR3 runs 15 residues. V was clipped by 5 bases and J by 0 bases; unmatched bases: 1. In DNA, the CDR3 is TGTGCCAGCAGTATAGCGGGAGCGAACACCGGGGAGCTGTTTTTT. Its translation is CASSIAGANTGELFF. Variable domain in full (rest from reference TRBV28 and TRBJ2-2): DVKVTQSSRYLVKRTGEKVFLECVQDMDHENMFWYRQDPGLGLRLIYFSYDVKMKEKGDIPEGYSVSREKKERFSLILESASTNQTSMYLCASSIAGANTGELFFGEGSRLTVL.

About this clone itself: The same CDR3 also results from other DNA sequences found in this sample. The genes are TRBV5-6 and TRBJ2-7, with D unresolved. CDR3 length equals 12 residues. With 1 base removed from V and 2 bases from J, the gap between germline ends came to 4 bases. Germline CDR1 SGHDT, CDR2 YYEEEE. The CDR3 reads CASSLRAYEQYF. The CDR3 DNA reads TGTGCCAGCAGCTTGCGAGCCTACGAGCAGTACTTC.